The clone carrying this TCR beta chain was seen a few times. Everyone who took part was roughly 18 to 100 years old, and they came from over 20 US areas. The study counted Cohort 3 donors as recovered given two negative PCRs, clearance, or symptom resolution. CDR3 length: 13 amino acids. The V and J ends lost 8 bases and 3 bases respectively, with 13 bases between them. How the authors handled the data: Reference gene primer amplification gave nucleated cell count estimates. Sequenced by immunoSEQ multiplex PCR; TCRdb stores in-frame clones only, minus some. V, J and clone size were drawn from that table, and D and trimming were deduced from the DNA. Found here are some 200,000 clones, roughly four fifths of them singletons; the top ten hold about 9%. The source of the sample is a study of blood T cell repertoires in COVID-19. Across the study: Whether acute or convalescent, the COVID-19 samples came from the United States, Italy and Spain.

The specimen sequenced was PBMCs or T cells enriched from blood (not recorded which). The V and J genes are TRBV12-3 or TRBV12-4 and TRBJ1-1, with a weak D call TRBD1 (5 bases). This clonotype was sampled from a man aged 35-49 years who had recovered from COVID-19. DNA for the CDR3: TGTGCCAGCCTTACGAAAGGGGACACTGAAGCTTTCTTT. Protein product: CASLTKGDTEAFF.